The following is a TCR beta chain sequence with its context. The antigen remains undetermined. The data are from a study of shared clonotypes between healthy human individuals. Overall study findings and caveats: Some clonotypes were shared by all four sorted-subset donors, while others were not shared. The non-shared ones had lower generation probabilities than the shared ones.

The DNA input per sorted-subset replicate PCR was roughly 0.2 ug, corresponding to some 27,000 T cell genomes. The assay was immunoSEQ multiplex PCR, and TCRdb's table has in-frame clones only and misses some. This table holds approximately 82,000 clones, about 65% found once. Trimming removed 1 base at V and 1 base at J, with 6 bases between. Germline CDR1 SGHDT, CDR2 YYEEEE. The CDR3 has 14 residues. The V gene is TRBV5-6, the J gene TRBJ2-1; unclear D gene. The clonotype was recovered from a man in his thirties or forties in good health. Sequenced input: memory CD8+ T cells sorted from blood. This sample's subset: CD45RO+ cells pooled with CCR7-negative TemRA cells. The CDR3 DNA sequence: TGTGCCAGCAGCTTGTGGAGTTCCTACAATGAGCAGTTCTTC. It yields the protein CASSLWSSYNEQFF.